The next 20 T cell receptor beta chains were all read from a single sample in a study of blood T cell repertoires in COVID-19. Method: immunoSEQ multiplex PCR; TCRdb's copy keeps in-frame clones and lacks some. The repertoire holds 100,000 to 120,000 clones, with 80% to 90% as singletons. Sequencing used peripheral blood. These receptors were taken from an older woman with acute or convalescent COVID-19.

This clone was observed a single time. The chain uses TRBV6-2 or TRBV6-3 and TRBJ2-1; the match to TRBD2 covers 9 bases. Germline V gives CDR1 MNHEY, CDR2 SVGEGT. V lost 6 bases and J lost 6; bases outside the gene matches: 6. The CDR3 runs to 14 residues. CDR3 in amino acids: CASSPGLATNEQFF. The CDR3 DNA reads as TGTGCCAGCAGCCCCGGACTAGCGACCAATGAGCAGTTCTTC.

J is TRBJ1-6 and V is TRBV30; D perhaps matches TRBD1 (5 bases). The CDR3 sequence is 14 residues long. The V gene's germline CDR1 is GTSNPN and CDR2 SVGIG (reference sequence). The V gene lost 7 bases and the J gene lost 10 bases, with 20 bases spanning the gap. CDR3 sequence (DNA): TGTGCCTCGCGACAGTCGAGCCCTAACTCACCCCTCCACTTT. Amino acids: CASRQSSPNSPLHF. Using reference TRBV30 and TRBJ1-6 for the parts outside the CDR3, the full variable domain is SQTIHQWPATLVQPVGSPLSLECTVEGTSNPNLYWYRQAAGRGLQLLFYSVGIGQISSEVPQNLSASRPQDRQFILSSKKLLLSDSGFYLCASRQSSPNSPLHFGNGTRLTVT.

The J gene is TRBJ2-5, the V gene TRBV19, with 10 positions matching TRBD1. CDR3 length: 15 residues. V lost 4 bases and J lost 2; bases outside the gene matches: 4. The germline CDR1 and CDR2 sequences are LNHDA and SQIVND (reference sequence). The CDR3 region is CASSTGTGVQETQYF. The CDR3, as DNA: TGTGCCAGTAGTACCGGGACAGGGGTGCAAGAGACCCAGTACTTC.

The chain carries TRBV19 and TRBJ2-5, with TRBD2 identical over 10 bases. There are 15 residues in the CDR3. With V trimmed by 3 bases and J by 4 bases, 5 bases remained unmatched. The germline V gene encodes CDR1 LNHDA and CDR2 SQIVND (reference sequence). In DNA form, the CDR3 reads TGTGCCAGTAGTATGCCTAGCGGGGGACTAGAGACCCAGTACTTC. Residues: CASSMPSGGLETQYF.

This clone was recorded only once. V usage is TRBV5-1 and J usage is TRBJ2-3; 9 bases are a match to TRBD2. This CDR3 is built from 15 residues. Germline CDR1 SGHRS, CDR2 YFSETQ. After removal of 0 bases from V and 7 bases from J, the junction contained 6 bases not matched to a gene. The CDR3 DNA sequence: TGCGCCAGCAGCTTGGCTAGCGGGGTCAGCAATACGCAGTATTTT. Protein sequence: CASSLASGVSNTQYF.

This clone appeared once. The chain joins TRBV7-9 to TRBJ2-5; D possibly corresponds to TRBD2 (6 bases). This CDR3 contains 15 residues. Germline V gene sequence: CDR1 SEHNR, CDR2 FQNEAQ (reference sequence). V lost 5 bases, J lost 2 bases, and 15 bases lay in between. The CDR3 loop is CASSPRGGGQETQYF. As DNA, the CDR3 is TGTGCCAGCAGCCCACGGGGAGGCGGACAAGAGACCCAGTACTTC.

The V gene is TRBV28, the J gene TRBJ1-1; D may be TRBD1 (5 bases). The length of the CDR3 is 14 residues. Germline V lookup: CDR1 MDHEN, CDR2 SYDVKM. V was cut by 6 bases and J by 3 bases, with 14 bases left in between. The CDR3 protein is CASRTGGRDTEAFF. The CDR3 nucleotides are TGTGCCAGCAGGACCGGGGGACGAGACACTGAAGCTTTCTTT.

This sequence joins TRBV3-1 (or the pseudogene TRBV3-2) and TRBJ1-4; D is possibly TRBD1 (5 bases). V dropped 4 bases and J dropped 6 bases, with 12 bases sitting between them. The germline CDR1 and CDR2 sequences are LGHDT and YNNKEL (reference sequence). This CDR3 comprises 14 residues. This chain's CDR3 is CASSPRRVDEKLFF. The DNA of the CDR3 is TGTGCCAGCAGCCCACGCAGGGTTGATGAAAAACTGTTTTTT.

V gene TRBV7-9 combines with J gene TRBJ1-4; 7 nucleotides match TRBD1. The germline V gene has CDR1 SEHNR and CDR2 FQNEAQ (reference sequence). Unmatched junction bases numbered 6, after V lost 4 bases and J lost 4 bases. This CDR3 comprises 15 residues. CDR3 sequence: CASSYRDRINEKLFF. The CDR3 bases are TGTGCCAGCAGCTACCGGGACAGAATTAATGAAAAACTGTTTTTT.

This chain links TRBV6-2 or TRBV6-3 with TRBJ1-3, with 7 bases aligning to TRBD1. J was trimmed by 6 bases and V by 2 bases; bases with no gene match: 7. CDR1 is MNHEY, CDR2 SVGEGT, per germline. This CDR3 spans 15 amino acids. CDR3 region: CASSYPGQKSNTIYF. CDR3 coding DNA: TGTGCCAGCAGTTACCCGGGACAGAAGTCAAACACCATATATTTT.

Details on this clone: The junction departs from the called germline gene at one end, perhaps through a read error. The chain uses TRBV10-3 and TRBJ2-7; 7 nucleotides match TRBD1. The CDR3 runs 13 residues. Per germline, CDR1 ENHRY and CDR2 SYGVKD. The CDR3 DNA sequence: TGTGCCATCAGTGACAGACAGGGAATAGAGCCGTACTTC. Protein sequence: CAISDRQGIEPYF.

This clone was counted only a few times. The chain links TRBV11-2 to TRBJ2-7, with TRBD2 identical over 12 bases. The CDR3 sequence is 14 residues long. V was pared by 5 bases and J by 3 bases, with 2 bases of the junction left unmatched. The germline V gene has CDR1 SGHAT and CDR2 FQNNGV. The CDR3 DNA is TGTGCCAGCAGCCGGACTAGCGGGGACTACGAGCAGTACTTC. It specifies CASSRTSGDYEQYF. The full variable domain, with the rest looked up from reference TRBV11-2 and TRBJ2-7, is EAGVAQSPRYKIIEKRQSVAFWCNPISGHATLYWYQQILGQGPKLLIQFQNNGVVDDSQLPKDRFSAERLKGVDSTLKIQPAKLEDSAVYLCASSRTSGDYEQYFGPGTRLTVT.

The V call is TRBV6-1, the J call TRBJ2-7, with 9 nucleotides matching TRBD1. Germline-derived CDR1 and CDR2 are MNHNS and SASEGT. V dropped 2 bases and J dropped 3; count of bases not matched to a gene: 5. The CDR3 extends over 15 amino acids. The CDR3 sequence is CASSEFKGQGYEQYF. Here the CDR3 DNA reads TGTGCCAGCAGTGAATTCAAGGGACAGGGCTACGAGCAGTACTTC.

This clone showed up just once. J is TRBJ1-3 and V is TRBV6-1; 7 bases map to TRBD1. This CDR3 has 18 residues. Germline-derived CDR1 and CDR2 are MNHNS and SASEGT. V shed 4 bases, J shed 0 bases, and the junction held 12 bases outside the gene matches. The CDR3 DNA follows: TGTGCCAGCAGTGTACGACAGGGTCAGGCCAGCTCTGGAAACACCATATATTTT. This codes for CASSVRQGQASSGNTIYF.

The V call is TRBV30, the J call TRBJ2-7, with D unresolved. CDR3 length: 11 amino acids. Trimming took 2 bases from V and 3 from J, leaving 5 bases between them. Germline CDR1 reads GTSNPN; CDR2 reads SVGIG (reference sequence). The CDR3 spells CAWSRSYEQYF. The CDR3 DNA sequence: TGTGCCTGGAGTCGGAGCTACGAGCAGTACTTC.

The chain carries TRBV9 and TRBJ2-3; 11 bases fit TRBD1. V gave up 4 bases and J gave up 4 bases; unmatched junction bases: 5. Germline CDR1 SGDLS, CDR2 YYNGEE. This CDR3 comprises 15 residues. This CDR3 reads CASSLDRGQADTQYF. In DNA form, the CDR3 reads TGTGCCAGCAGCTTGGACAGGGGGCAGGCAGATACGCAGTATTTT.

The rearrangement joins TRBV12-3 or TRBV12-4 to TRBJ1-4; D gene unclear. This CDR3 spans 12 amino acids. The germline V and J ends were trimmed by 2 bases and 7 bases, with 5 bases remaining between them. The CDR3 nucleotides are TGTGCCAGCAGTTTAACGGGTGAAAAACTGTTTTTT. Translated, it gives CASSLTGEKLFF.

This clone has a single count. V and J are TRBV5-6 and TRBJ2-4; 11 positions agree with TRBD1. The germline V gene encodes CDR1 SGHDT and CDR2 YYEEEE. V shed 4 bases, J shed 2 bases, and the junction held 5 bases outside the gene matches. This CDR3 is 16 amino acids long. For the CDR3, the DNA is TGTGCCAGCAGCCAGGACAGGGGGCTTCCCAAAAACATTCAGTACTTC. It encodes CASSQDRGLPKNIQYF.

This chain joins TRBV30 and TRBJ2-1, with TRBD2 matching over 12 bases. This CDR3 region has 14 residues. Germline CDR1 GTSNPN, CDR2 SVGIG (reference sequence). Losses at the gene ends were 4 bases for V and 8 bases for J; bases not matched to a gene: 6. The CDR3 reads CAWNLAGGLHEQFF. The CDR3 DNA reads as TGTGCCTGGAATCTAGCGGGAGGGCTGCATGAGCAGTTCTTC.

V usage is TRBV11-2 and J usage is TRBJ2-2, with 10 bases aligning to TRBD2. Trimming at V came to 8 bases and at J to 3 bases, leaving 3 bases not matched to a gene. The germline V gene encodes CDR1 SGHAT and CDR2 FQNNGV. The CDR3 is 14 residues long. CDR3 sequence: CASSSGGDTGELFF. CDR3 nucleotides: TGTGCCAGCTCAAGCGGGGGGGACACCGGGGAGCTGTTTTTT.